Listed below are T cell receptor beta chains from one sample, sequenced in a study of shared clonotypes between healthy human individuals. Repertoires were generated with immunoSEQ multiplex PCR, while TCRdb's copy carries only in-frame clones and drops some. The sample holds some 1,900,000 clones, approximately 94% seen once. Sequenced sample: naive CD8+ T cells sorted from blood. These receptors were obtained from a man in his late teens or twenties in good health. The CDR3 runs from the conserved cysteine through the conserved F or W. The D gene is left open where the match is weak.

D	J	length	V	CDR3
-	TRBJ1-6	15	TRBV4-1	CASSQVAGVNSPLHF
-	TRBJ1-4	15	TRBV7-9	CASSAPGRYNEKLFF
-	TRBJ1-1	13	TRBV14	CASSQVSGTEAFF
-	TRBJ1-6	14	TRBV4-1	CASSQVPLNSPLHF
TRBD1	TRBJ1-6	13	TRBV6-1	CATGTGVSSPLHF
-	TRBJ2-1	13	TRBV27	CASSYRVYNEQFF
TRBD2	TRBJ2-1	18	TRBV25-1	CASSDPSGTSGNYNEQFF
-	TRBJ2-2	14	TRBV4-3	CASSQGLVAGELFF
TRBD1	TRBJ1-1	15	TRBV25-1	CASSVPGGFDTEAFF
-	TRBJ1-5	13	TRBV4-1	CASSQGGYQPQHF
-	TRBJ1-2	12	TRBV29-1	CSVGGDPYGYTF
-	TRBJ1-1	14	TRBV11-2	CASMGGIGNTEAFF
TRBD1	TRBJ1-1	17	TRBV14	CASSRAGGLRTNTEAFF
TRBD1	TRBJ1-1	15	TRBV19	CASSMADRGNTEAFF
-	TRBJ1-4	18	TRBV27	CASSLLAVLGSDNEKLFF
-	TRBJ2-2	15	TRBV10-3	CAISGDNRRTGELFF
-	TRBJ1-6	11	TRBV28	CASSYPEALHF